This TCR beta chain emerged from a study of T cell repertoires in cytomegalovirus infection. Study results and limitations: Carriers of CMV plus the relevant HLA were identified by cumulative public TCR beta family frequency.

TCRdb independently ran MiXCR on the reads; one entry per CDR3 protein. The sample yields 380,000 or so distinct CDR3 sequences, approximately 30% seen once. In the case of this clonotype: What it binds is unknown.

The sequenced sample was cultured PBMCs, obtained from culture after CMV antigen stimulation. This sequence originates from a human donor in good health (CMV status not recorded). Some clones in this sample may be carry-over from other donors' samples.

The CDR3 is CASSYVVAGVNTQYF. The CDR3 DNA reads as TGTGCCAGCAGTTACGTAGTAGCGGGAGTTAATACGCAGTATTTT. The chain has TRBV6-2 or TRBV6-3 and TRBJ2-3; the match to TRBD2 covers 9 bases. The V gene's germline CDR1 is MNHEY and CDR2 SVGEGT. This CDR3 contains 15 residues. Losses at the gene ends were 2 bases for V and 7 bases for J; bases not matched to a gene: 7.